This T cell receptor (beta chain) is from a study of molecular identifiers for immune sequencing clone quantification. TCRdb called the PCR reads again in MiXCR, with one record for every CDR3 protein. The top ten hold roughly 0.85% of the sample, which has 550,000 to 750,000 distinct CDR3 sequences, nearly 20% seen once. This clonotype was recorded at least ten times. The sample consisted of naive CD8+ T cells from blood, with Jurkat cell RNA spiked in. As for subset: FACS-sorted CD8+CD4-CCR7+CD45RA+ naive T cells. The TCR sequence derives from a human donor in good health. Some libraries in this study had Jurkat cell RNA spiked in.

The CDR3 is CASSLQRGISSTDTQYF. In nucleotides, the CDR3 is TGTGCCAGCAGTCTCCAACGGGGGATATCTAGCACAGATACGCAGTATTTT. The chain carries TRBV28 and TRBJ2-3; tentative D call: TRBD2 (6 bases). CDR1 and CDR2 from the germline V gene are MDHEN and SYDVKM. V lost 5 bases to trimming and J lost 0 bases, with 18 bases between them. This CDR3 has 17 residues.